The present T cell receptor beta chain was sequenced within a study of cytomegalovirus exposure and HLA in healthy donors. The PCR had 60 Vbeta and 13 Jbeta primers. Clones were read by immunoSEQ multiplex PCR, and TCRdb kept only the in-frame ones, dropping some. The data show 160,000 or so clones, with roughly 80% seen just once and about 4.5% held by the top ten. The sample taken for sequencing was PBMCs. The TCR was taken from a man aged 40-49 years in good health and CMV-seronegative.

Here the CDR3 DNA reads TGTGCCAGCAGCTTAGTGGCGGGGGGGCCTGAGCAGTTCTTC. Protein sequence: CASSLVAGGPEQFF. The chain couples TRBV13 to TRBJ2-1; TRBD2 matches 9 bases. The germline gives CDR1 PRHDT, CDR2 FYEKMQ (reference sequence). There are 14 residues in the CDR3. V shed 1 base, J shed 9 bases, and the junction held 4 bases outside the gene matches.